These 9 T cell receptor beta chains came from one sample sequenced in a study of OX40 agonist ivuxolimab in advanced cancers. Sequencing was performed with immunoSEQ multiplex PCR; in TCRdb, only in-frame clones are kept and a portion is missing. The profile shows 65,000 to 80,000 clones, 70% to 90% of them singletons. Here the sequenced sample was CD4+ or CD8+ T cells sorted from blood, taken in a trial of the OX40 agonist ivuxolimab. The receptors derive from an adult with an advanced solid tumor such as melanoma, head and neck, liver or kidney cancer.

The rearrangement joins TRBV29-1 to TRBJ1-1; D is unclear. Germline values: CDR1 SQVTM, CDR2 ANQGSEA. Trimming shortened V by 3 bases and J by 1 base, and 9 bases separated the two germline ends. There are 13 residues in the CDR3. CDR3 residues: CSVEKEQNTEAFF. The CDR3 nucleotides read TGCAGCGTTGAGAAAGAACAGAACACTGAAGCTTTCTTT.

This clone was seen a handful of times. V usage is TRBV5-5 and J usage is TRBJ2-5; TRBD1 aligns across 7 bases. Germline V lookup: CDR1 SGHKS, CDR2 YYEKEE (reference sequence). V lost 4 bases and J lost 5; bases outside the gene matches: 11. The CDR3 totals 15 residues. The CDR3 spells CASSQTTGVGETQYF. CDR3 in DNA: TGTGCCAGCAGCCAGACCACAGGGGTCGGGGAGACCCAGTACTTC.

This sequence joins TRBV5-1 and TRBJ2-3; D unresolved. Germline assignment: CDR1 SGHRS and CDR2 YFSETQ. The CDR3 runs to 15 residues. Trimming took off 2 bases at V and 2 bases at J, with 12 bases between the two ends. The DNA for the CDR3 is TGCGCCAGCAGCTTTTCTCCCGGGCACACAGATACGCAGTATTTT. Translation: CASSFSPGHTDTQYF. Filled out from reference TRBV5-1 and TRBJ2-3, the complete variable domain reads KAGVTQTPRYLIKTRGQQVTLSCSPISGHRSVSWYQQTPGQGLQFLFEYFSETQRNKGNFPGRFSGRQFSNSRSEMNVSTLELGDSALYLCASSFSPGHTDTQYFGPGTRLTVL.

This clone came up a few times. This chain links TRBV7-3 with TRBJ2-2, with TRBD2 matching over 12 bases. This CDR3 contains 17 residues. Trimming at V came to 5 bases and at J to 8 bases, leaving 12 bases not matched to a gene. Germline CDR1 and CDR2: SGHTA and FQGTGA. CDR3 sequence: CASSIDGTSGSLGELFF. As DNA, the CDR3 is TGTGCCAGCAGCATAGACGGGACTAGCGGGTCTTTAGGGGAGCTGTTTTTT.

This clone was recorded once. The V gene is TRBV10-3, the J gene TRBJ2-1, with D perhaps TRBD2 (6 bases). Germline values: CDR1 ENHRY, CDR2 SYGVKD. V was trimmed by 4 bases and J by 0 bases, leaving 10 bases between them. The CDR3 covers 15 residues. The CDR3 nucleotides read TGTGCCATCAGTGGGGAGACTAGCTCCTACAATGAGCAGTTCTTC. As protein: CAISGETSSYNEQFF.

The V call is TRBV6-1, the J call TRBJ1-2; no definite D call. This CDR3 is 13 amino acids long. V gave up 3 bases and J gave up 7 bases, with 12 bases separating them. Looked up from germline, CDR1 is MNHNS and CDR2 is SASEGT. The CDR3 spells CASSDVLIRGYTF. DNA for the CDR3: TGTGCCAGCAGTGATGTACTAATTCGTGGCTACACCTTC.

The rearrangement uses TRBV18 and TRBJ1-1; TRBD1 aligns across 7 bases. V lost 8 bases and J lost 0; bases outside the gene matches: 9. The CDR3 extends over 15 amino acids. Germline V gene lookup returns CDR1 KGHSH and CDR2 LQKENI. Here the CDR3 DNA reads TGTGCCAGCACCCCGGGACAGACCATGAACACTGAAGCTTTCTTT. It yields the protein CASTPGQTMNTEAFF.

This chain connects TRBV5-4 to TRBJ2-3; TRBD2 matches at 7 bases. J gave up 5 bases and V 4 bases, and 4 bases lay outside the gene matches. CDR1 is SGHNT, CDR2 YYREEE, per germline (reference sequence). The CDR3 has 13 residues. CDR3 loop: CASSARGIDTQYF. The CDR3 coding sequence is TGTGCCAGCAGCGCGCGGGGGATAGATACGCAGTATTTT.

This chain uses TRBV7-9 with TRBJ2-7, with no clear D. V lost 0 bases and J lost 0, with 12 bases in between. The CDR3 extends over 16 amino acids. Germline CDR1 SEHNR, CDR2 FQNEAQ (reference sequence). The CDR3 bases are TGTGCCAGCAGCTTAGCGGGCAGGATTAGCTCCTACGAGCAGTACTTC. The encoded protein is CASSLAGRISSYEQYF.